Presented here are 7 T cell receptor beta chains from one specimen sequenced in a study of blood T cell repertoires in COVID-19. The table came from immunoSEQ multiplex PCR; TCRdb's copy has only in-frame clones and leaves some out. This sample has approximately 250,000 clones, with more than 75% found just once. Sequenced input: peripheral blood. These receptors were collected from a man aged 40-49 years with active or convalescent COVID-19.

CDR3 in DNA: TGTGCCAGTAGTACCCGGGACAGGGCTATCTACACCTTC. Protein product: CASSTRDRAIYTF. The chain employs TRBV19 and TRBJ1-2; 9 bases align to TRBD1. Germline CDR1 LNHDA, CDR2 SQIVND (reference sequence). J was trimmed by 10 bases and V by 4 bases; bases with no gene match: 7. The CDR3 loop spans 13 amino acids.

This clone was seen just once. The J gene is TRBJ1-5, the V gene TRBV4-1, with D possibly being TRBD1 (5 bases). The V gene lost 0 bases and the J gene lost 7 bases, with 13 bases spanning the gap. Germline assignment: CDR1 MGHRA and CDR2 YSYEKL. The CDR3 runs to 15 residues. CDR3 loop: CASSQDSGARQPQHF. CDR3 bases: TGCGCCAGCAGCCAAGATTCTGGGGCGAGGCAGCCCCAGCATTTT.

This clone has just a few counts. The CDR3 protein is CASSLRGTGQGGYEQYF. The CDR3 region has the DNA TGCGCCAGCAGCCTCAGAGGTACGGGACAGGGGGGCTACGAGCAGTACTTC. The chain combines TRBV4-1 with TRBJ2-7; 11 bases line up with TRBD1. V was pared by 4 bases and J by 3 bases, with 11 bases of the junction left unmatched. Germline V gives CDR1 MGHRA, CDR2 YSYEKL. The CDR3 runs to 17 residues.

J is TRBJ2-2 and V is TRBV18; D remains unclear. Deletions cut 4 bases from V and 0 bases from J, with 9 bases between. Germline V lookup: CDR1 KGHSH, CDR2 LQKENI. This CDR3 spans 15 amino acids. In nucleotides, the CDR3 is TGTGCCAGCTCACTTTATCCTTCGAACACCGGGGAGCTGTTTTTT. Protein sequence: CASSLYPSNTGELFF. The full variable domain, rest sourced from reference TRBV18 and TRBJ2-2, is NAGVMQNPRHLVRRRGQEARLRCSPMKGHSHVYWYRQLPEEGLKFMVYLQKENIIDESGMPKERFSAEFPKEGPSILRIQQVVRGDSAAYFCASSLYPSNTGELFFGEGSRLTVL.

There are a few counts of this clone. This rearrangement joins TRBV11-3 to TRBJ2-5; D uncertain. The V gene lost 5 bases and the J gene lost 1 base, with 11 bases spanning the gap. CDR1 and CDR2 (germline): SGHNT, YENEEA. This CDR3 is built from 14 residues. The CDR3 sequence is CASSLSMRQETQYF. Here the CDR3 DNA reads TGTGCCAGCAGCCTTTCGATGCGCCAAGAGACCCAGTACTTC.

The chain joins TRBV29-1 to TRBJ1-1, with 9 bases matching TRBD1. The CDR3 is made up of 13 amino acids. Germline V CDR1 and CDR2: SQVTM, ANQGSEA. The trim removed 2 bases at V and 5 bases at J, leaving 3 bases unmatched. CDR3: CSVETTGGTEAFF. The CDR3 DNA follows: TGCAGCGTTGAAACGACAGGGGGGACTGAAGCTTTCTTT.

The V and J genes are TRBV12-5 and TRBJ2-3, with 9 bases that match TRBD1. CDR1 LGHNT and CDR2 FRNRAP come from the germline V gene. V lost 1 base, J lost 1 base, and 9 bases stayed unmatched. The CDR3 consists of 18 residues. The DNA of the CDR3 is TGTGCTAGTGGTTTGGGTCTAAGGAGACAGGGGGGCACAGATACGCAGTATTTT. Translated, it gives CASGLGLRRQGGTDTQYF. Complete variable domain (other parts from reference TRBV12-5 and TRBJ2-3): DARVTQTPRHKVTEMGQEVTMRCQPILGHNTVFWYRQTMMQGLELLAYFRNRAPLDDSGMPKDRFSAEMPDATLATLKIQPSEPRDSAVYFCASGLGLRRQGGTDTQYFGPGTRLTVL.